The sequence of this T cell receptor beta chain was determined in a study of OX40 agonist ivuxolimab in advanced cancers. As for the study more broadly: Ivuxolimab was a fully human IgG2 agonistic monoclonal antibody targeting the costimulatory receptor OX40 (CD134). Of the roughly 52 dose-escalation patients, hepatocellular carcinoma was present in roughly 19, melanoma in some 15, renal cell carcinoma in 9 and head and neck cancer in 9. A male proportion of around 81% and a mean age of approximately 62 years, ranging from about 23 to 79, were recorded for the dose-escalation cohort. The paper covers the monotherapy dose-escalation part of the phase I ivuxolimab trial, which included N of about 50 patients. Prior anti-PD-1, anti-PD-L1 or anti-CTLA-4 therapy was permitted, and checkpoint inhibitors had been received by under 50% of dose-escalation patients. The purpose of peripheral TCRbeta sequencing was to test whether ivuxolimab changed TCR sequence diversity and led to clonal T-cell expansion. Intravenous ivuxolimab was administered to patients every 2 weeks at six dose levels: 0.01, 0.1, 0.3, 1.5, 3 and 10 mg/kg. Partial responses occurred in three dose-escalation patients, of whom one had hepatocellular carcinoma and two had cutaneous melanoma. Beyond this particular receptor, the publication reports: The antigen specificity of the peripheral T cells that underwent clonal expansion was not determined. On average, CD8+ T cells showed more expanded clones than CD4+ T cells after ivuxolimab. Low levels of normalized T-cell clonal expansion were also seen in some nonresponding patients. In the 0.1-3.0 mg/kg groups, partial responders were among the patients with the lowest normalized peripheral clonal expansion, particularly in CD8+ T cells. At doses of 0.1 to 3.0 mg/kg, clonal expansion of both CD4+ and CD8+ T cells in blood was seen between baseline and week 6.

For sequencing of the TCRbeta CDR3 region, genomic DNA was extracted from the sorted cells. TCRbeta CDR3 regions were sequenced using the immunoSEQ Assay. The table comes from immuneACCESS by way of TCRdb, which keeps in-frame sequences with V and J called. Part of the clones is missing from these tables; in studies checked, under half for an unresolved V gene and the rest for unknown reasons. The sample table holds roughly 86,000 clones, of which approximately 90% were seen once. In total, the top ten clones hold 0.43% of the sample. The trial excluded patients who had a history of autoimmune disease or were on systemic immunosuppression. In every dose cohort, peripheral blood was drawn for TCR sequencing at baseline, cycle 4 day 1, and cycle 7 day 1. Samples were obtained from an open-label, multicenter, first-in-human phase I dose-escalation trial of ivuxolimab. Adults with locally advanced or metastatic head and neck squamous cell, hepatocellular, melanoma or renal cell carcinoma were enrolled in the trial. Before TCR sequencing, CD4+ T cells and CD8+ T cells were sorted from peripheral blood as separate populations.

Remarks on this clone: Its binding antigen is unknown. One base away there is no much larger clone; base qualities are not given.

Reading the germline V gene gives CDR1 SGHRS and CDR2 YFSETQ. Trimming leaves V shorter by 5 bases and J shorter by 6 bases, with the junction holding 5 bases beyond the gene matches. Including the terminal cysteine and phenylalanine, the CDR3 comprises 13 residues. Here the CDR3 DNA is all that survives: 39 bases in frame from base 1. This receptor was taken from an adult with an advanced solid tumor such as melanoma, head and neck, liver or kidney cancer. The chain joins TRBV5-1 to TRBJ2-3, with 8 bases aligning to TRBD2. This material consisted of CD4+ or CD8+ T cells sorted from blood, taken in a trial of the OX40 agonist ivuxolimab. CDR3 reads: CASRTGGADTQYF. Here is the DNA: TGCGCCAGCAGGACGGGAGGGGCGGATACGCAGTATTTT.